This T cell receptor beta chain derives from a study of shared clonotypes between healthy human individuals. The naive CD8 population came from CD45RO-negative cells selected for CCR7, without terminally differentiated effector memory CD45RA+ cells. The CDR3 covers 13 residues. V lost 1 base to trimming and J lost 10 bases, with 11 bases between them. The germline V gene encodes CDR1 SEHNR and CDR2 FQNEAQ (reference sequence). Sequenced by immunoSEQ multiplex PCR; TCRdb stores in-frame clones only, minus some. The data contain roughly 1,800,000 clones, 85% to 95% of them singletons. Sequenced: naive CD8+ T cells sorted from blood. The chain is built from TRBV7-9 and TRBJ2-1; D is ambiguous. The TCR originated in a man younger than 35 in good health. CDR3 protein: CASSLELDWEQFF. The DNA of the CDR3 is TGTGCCAGCAGCTTAGAACTTGATTGGGAGCAGTTCTTC.